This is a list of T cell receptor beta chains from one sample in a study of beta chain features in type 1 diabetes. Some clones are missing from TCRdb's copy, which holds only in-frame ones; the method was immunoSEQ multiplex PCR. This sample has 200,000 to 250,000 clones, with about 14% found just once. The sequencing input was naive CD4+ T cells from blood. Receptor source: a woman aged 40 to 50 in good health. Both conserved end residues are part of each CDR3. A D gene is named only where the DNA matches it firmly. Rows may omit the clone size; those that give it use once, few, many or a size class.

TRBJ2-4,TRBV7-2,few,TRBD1,CASSFAGQGARQYF,TGTGCCAGCAGCTTCGCTGGACAGGGGGCGCGTCAGTACTTC
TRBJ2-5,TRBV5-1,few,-,CASSPGAQETQYF,TGCGCCAGCAGCCCCGGAGCCCAAGAGACCCAGTACTTC
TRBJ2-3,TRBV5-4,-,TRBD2,CASSPRTSGFFTQYF,TGTGCCAGCAGCCCCAGGACTAGCGGCTTCTTTACGCAGTATTTT
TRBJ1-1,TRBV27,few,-,CASSLSSGGRTEAFF,TGTGCCAGCAGTTTATCGAGTGGGGGGAGGACTGAAGCTTTCTTT
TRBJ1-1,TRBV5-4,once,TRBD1,CASSLATTGFSEAFF,TGTGCCAGCAGCTTGGCTACGACAGGGTTTTCTGAAGCTTTCTTT
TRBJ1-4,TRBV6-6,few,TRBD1,CASIARTGNEKLFF,TGTGCCAGCATTGCCCGGACAGGGAATGAAAAACTGTTTTTT
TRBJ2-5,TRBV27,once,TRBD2,CASSGWTSGEETQYF,TGTGCCAGCAGTGGGTGGACTAGCGGGGAAGAGACCCAGTACTTC
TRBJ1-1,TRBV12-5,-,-,CASETVNTEAFF,TGTGCTAGTGAAACAGTGAACACTGAAGCTTTCTTT
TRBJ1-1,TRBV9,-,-,CASSVEQGGTEAFF,TGTGCCAGCAGCGTAGAACAGGGAGGGACTGAAGCTTTCTTT
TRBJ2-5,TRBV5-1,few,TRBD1,CASSWDRTETQYF,TGCGCCAGCAGCTGGGACAGGACAGAGACCCAGTACTTC